These 24 T cell receptor beta chains came from one sample sequenced in a study of PD-1 blockade in classical Hodgkin lymphoma (dated by TCRdb to the early 2020s). Preparation of the library involved the immunoSEQ multiplex PCR assay. TCRdb holds this immuneACCESS table with in-frame rearrangements only. Some clones are missing; in checked studies, unresolved V genes explain under half, and the rest has no known cause. In this sample the table shows around 30,000 clones, about 86% of which occur a single time. 0.4% to 0.5% of the sample rests with the top ten. In the paper's terms, the time point label means: cycle 4 day 1 (C4D1), after 6 weeks of nivolumab. All trial patients had relapsed after autologous stem cell transplantation, with cohorts A, B and C differing in prior brentuximab vedotin exposure. A Miltenyi CD4+ T cell isolation kit was used for magnetic negative selection to purify CD4+ T cells from thawed PBMCs.

Sequences were derived from CD4+ T cells from blood, sampled before the fourth cycle of nivolumab. The receptor source for this set is a human donor with classical Hodgkin lymphoma.

The V gene is TRBV27, the J gene TRBJ2-7; weak D call: TRBD1 (6 bases). The CDR3 consists of 14 residues. CDR1 is MNHEY, CDR2 SMNVEV, per germline (reference sequence). V lost 4 bases, J lost 2 bases, and 12 bases lay in between. The CDR3 loop is CASSSWDTTYEQYF. The CDR3 DNA follows: TGTGCCAGCAGTTCTTGGGACACCACCTACGAGCAGTACTTC.

This rearrangement joins TRBV2 to TRBJ2-5; D is possibly TRBD1 (6 bases). Germline values: CDR1 SNHLY, CDR2 FYNNEI. V lost 5 bases, J lost 7 bases, and 14 bases lay in between. This CDR3 is 13 amino acids long. CDR3 bases: TGTGCCAGCAGTAATGGACAGTTGGGGACCCAGTACTTC. This gives the protein CASSNGQLGTQYF.

V gene TRBV4-1 combines with J gene TRBJ1-1; 8 bases match TRBD1. Unmatched junction bases numbered 6, after V lost 3 bases and J lost 0 bases. Germline V CDR1 and CDR2: MGHRA, YSYEKL. CDR3 size: 16 residues. Here the CDR3 reads CASSHWTGTMNTEAFF. As DNA, the CDR3 is TGCGCCAGCAGCCATTGGACAGGGACAATGAACACTGAAGCTTTCTTT.

This clone was found a few times. This chain links TRBV27 with TRBJ1-5; D unresolved. Trimming pared 6 bases from V and 4 bases from J, leaving 7 bases between. The CDR3 length is 12 residues. Germline V CDR1 and CDR2: MNHEY, SMNVEV (reference sequence). CDR3 sequence reads: CASRTENQPQHF. CDR3 nucleotide sequence: TGTGCCAGCAGGACCGAAAATCAGCCCCAGCATTTT.

The rearrangement uses TRBV22-1 and TRBJ1-5; the listed D gene, TRBD1, was not tested against the DNA. TRBV22-1 is a documented pseudogene. This CDR3 is 17 amino acids long. The CDR3: CPGSAPCGQLKLRPQHF. The DNA for the CDR3 is TGTCCTGGGAGCGCACCCTGCGGACAGCTGAAACTCAGGCCCCAGCATTTT.

The chain recombines TRBV11-2 with TRBJ2-4, with no clear D. Germline V gives CDR1 SGHAT, CDR2 FQNNGV. This CDR3 region has 14 residues. V was shortened by 1 base and J by 0 bases, with 4 bases between the two germline ends. The DNA of the CDR3 is TGTGCCAGCAGCTTAGCAGGAGCCAAAAACATTCAGTACTTC. It codes for CASSLAGAKNIQYF. The full variable domain, rest sourced from reference TRBV11-2 and TRBJ2-4, is EAGVAQSPRYKIIEKRQSVAFWCNPISGHATLYWYQQILGQGPKLLIQFQNNGVVDDSQLPKDRFSAERLKGVDSTLKIQPAKLEDSAVYLCASSLAGAKNIQYFGAGTRLSVL.

The CDR3 protein is CASSLVDRAAYEQYF. CDR3 nucleotide sequence: TGTGCCAGCAGCTTAGTCGACAGGGCCGCCTACGAGCAGTACTTC. This chain joins TRBV7-9 and TRBJ2-7; 7 nucleotides match TRBD1. The CDR3 runs to 15 residues. The J segment lost 2 bases and the V segment lost 1 base, leaving 5 bases of the junction unmatched. CDR1 SEHNR and CDR2 FQNEAQ come from the germline V gene (reference sequence).

V usage is TRBV10-3 and J usage is TRBJ1-2; tentative D call: TRBD1 (5 bases). Germline V gene sequence: CDR1 ENHRY, CDR2 SYGVKD. This CDR3 is built from 13 residues. V was shortened by 3 bases and J by 7 bases, with 12 bases between the two germline ends. CDR3 DNA sequence: TGTGCCATCAGTGAATCTGGGACGGGTGGCTACACCTTC. This codes for CAISESGTGGYTF.

A few counts support this clone. V gene TRBV6-6 combines with J gene TRBJ1-1; D is ambiguous. Trimming left V 8 bases short and J 4 bases short, with 8 bases between. The germline gives CDR1 MNHNY, CDR2 SVGAGI (reference sequence). The CDR3 covers 11 residues. The chain's CDR3 is CASGYSTEAFF. The CDR3 DNA follows: TGTGCCAGCGGGTATAGCACTGAAGCTTTCTTT.

For the CDR3, the DNA is TGTGCCAGCTCACCGGACAGCCGATCTTCCTACGAGCAGTACTTC. Translating it yields CASSPDSRSSYEQYF. The chain carries TRBV18 and TRBJ2-7; D is possibly TRBD1 (6 bases). The germline V gene encodes CDR1 KGHSH and CDR2 LQKENI. The CDR3 extends over 15 amino acids. Deletions cut 3 bases from V and 1 base from J, with 13 bases between.

This chain joins TRBV2 and TRBJ2-7; D is possibly TRBD1 (5 bases). The CDR3 runs to 13 residues. V was clipped by 3 bases and J by 5 bases, with 11 bases between them. Germline assignment: CDR1 SNHLY and CDR2 FYNNEI. Written as DNA, the CDR3 is TGTGCCAGCAGTGAGTTAGGGGCGGACGAGCAGTACTTC. Protein sequence: CASSELGADEQYF.

The chain links TRBV4-1 to TRBJ2-1; 13 bases fit TRBD2. CDR3 length: 14 residues. Germline-derived CDR1 and CDR2 are MGHRA and YSYEKL. J lost 13 bases, V lost 0 bases, and 3 bases had no gene match. CDR3 amino acids: CASSQELAGGHQFF. DNA of the CDR3: TGCGCCAGCAGCCAAGAACTAGCGGGAGGGCATCAGTTCTTC.

This sequence joins TRBV18 and TRBJ2-3, with D unclear. The germline gives CDR1 KGHSH, CDR2 LQKENI. V was trimmed by 3 bases and J by 2 bases, leaving 9 bases between them. The CDR3 is 14 amino acids. For the CDR3, the DNA is TGTGCCAGCTCACCCAAGAGCTCCACAGATACGCAGTATTTT. It is translated as CASSPKSSTDTQYF.

The gene calls are TRBV4-1 and TRBJ2-3; possible D gene TRBD2, 6 bases. V was clipped by 2 bases and J by 2 bases, with 8 bases between them. CDR3 length equals 14 residues. The germline V gene encodes CDR1 MGHRA and CDR2 YSYEKL. CDR3 sequence: CASSQRGITDTQYF. As DNA, the CDR3 is TGCGCCAGCAGCCAACGCGGGATCACAGATACGCAGTATTTT.

The chain couples TRBV6-5 to TRBJ1-5, with D hard to call. With 10 bases removed from V and 2 bases from J, the gap between germline ends came to 12 bases. This CDR3 comprises 13 residues. Germline V gene data show CDR1 as MNHEY and CDR2 as SVGAGI. The CDR3 DNA reads TGTGCCACCGCAAAGCTCGGCAATCAGCCCCAGCATTTT. This codes for CATAKLGNQPQHF.

The chain recombines TRBV2 with TRBJ1-2, with TRBD1 as a possible D gene (6 bases). V shed 4 bases and J shed 3 bases, with 15 bases lying between them. The CDR3 sequence is 15 residues long. Germline CDR1 is SNHLY and CDR2 is FYNNEI. The CDR3 nucleotides read TGTGCCAGCAGTGGGCGGCAGCCAGGGGACTATGGCTACACCTTC. Translating it yields CASSGRQPGDYGYTF.

In this sample, this clone turned up once. The chain couples TRBV25-1 to TRBJ2-5, with TRBD1 matching over 8 bases. Trimming took 7 bases from V and 5 from J; bases not matched to a gene: 3. From germline, CDR1 is MGHDK and CDR2 SYGVNS. CDR3 length: 12 residues. The CDR3 loop is CASNRGMETQYF. CDR3 nucleotides: TGTGCCAGCAACAGGGGGATGGAGACCCAGTACTTC.

The rearrangement joins TRBV18 to TRBJ2-7; 8 nucleotides align to TRBD1. J lost 6 bases, V lost 1 base, and 5 bases had no gene match. Germline loops: CDR1 KGHSH, CDR2 LQKENI. The CDR3 loop spans 14 amino acids. The CDR3 loop is CASSPQQGGGEQYF. CDR3 sequence (DNA): TGTGCCAGCTCACCACAACAGGGGGGTGGCGAGCAGTACTTC.

V is TRBV7-2 and J is TRBJ2-3; possible D gene TRBD2, 6 bases. The CDR3 consists of 17 residues. Trimming shortened V by 2 bases and J by 2 bases, and 17 bases separated the two germline ends. CDR1 is SGHTA and CDR2 is FQGNSA in the germline V gene. CDR3 region: CASSLIPRWGDTDTQYF. CDR3 DNA: TGTGCCAGCAGCTTAATACCTCGGTGGGGGGACACAGATACGCAGTATTTT.

The V gene is TRBV30, the J gene TRBJ1-6, with D tentatively TRBD1 (6 bases). CDR3 length: 16 amino acids. Germline assignment: CDR1 GTSNPN and CDR2 SVGIG (reference sequence). The V gene lost 5 bases and the J gene lost 7 bases, with 21 bases spanning the gap. CDR3 region: CAWVTRGQGRNSPLHF. CDR3 nucleotide sequence: TGTGCCTGGGTCACGCGGGGACAAGGAAGAAATTCACCCCTCCACTTT.

The chain couples TRBV28 to TRBJ2-2; TRBD1 matches 8 bases. This CDR3 comprises 15 residues. Germline V gene sequence: CDR1 MDHEN, CDR2 SYDVKM. V lost 4 bases and J lost 6; bases outside the gene matches: 7. CDR3 protein: CASSSDRGVAGELFF. As DNA, the CDR3 is TGTGCCAGCAGTTCCGACAGGGGAGTCGCCGGGGAGCTGTTTTTT.

V gene TRBV2 combines with J gene TRBJ2-1, with a possible D match to TRBD2 (6 bases). This CDR3 is built from 12 residues. Germline V gene data show CDR1 as SNHLY and CDR2 as FYNNEI. The V end lost 7 bases, the J end lost 5 bases, and 9 bases lay between the germline ends. This CDR3 is CASTGRNNEQFF. The CDR3 DNA is TGTGCCAGCACCGGGAGAAACAATGAGCAGTTCTTC. Variable domain in full (rest from reference TRBV2 and TRBJ2-1): EPEVTQTPSHQVTQMGQEVILRCVPISNHLYFYWYRQILGQKVEFLVSFYNNEISEKSEIFDDQFSVERPDGSNFTLKIRSTKLEDSAMYFCASTGRNNEQFFGPGTRLTVL.

The chain has TRBV5-5 and TRBJ2-1; possibly TRBD2 for D (5 bases). The V and J ends lost 0 bases and 4 bases respectively, with 14 bases between them. This CDR3 has 16 amino acids. The germline V gene encodes CDR1 SGHKS and CDR2 YYEKEE (reference sequence). The CDR3 DNA is TGTGCCAGCAGCTTGGGCCGGGAACTAGTTTACAATGAGCAGTTCTTC. Encoded protein: CASSLGRELVYNEQFF.

This clone was detected only a few times. The gene calls are TRBV7-9 and TRBJ1-2, with no clear D. In germline, CDR1 is SEHNR, CDR2 FQNEAQ (reference sequence). The V end lost 2 bases, the J end lost 8 bases, and 12 bases lay between the germline ends. The CDR3 is made up of 13 amino acids. The CDR3 is CASSLNTLAGYTF. CDR3 bases: TGTGCCAGCAGCTTAAACACCCTGGCGGGCTACACCTTC.